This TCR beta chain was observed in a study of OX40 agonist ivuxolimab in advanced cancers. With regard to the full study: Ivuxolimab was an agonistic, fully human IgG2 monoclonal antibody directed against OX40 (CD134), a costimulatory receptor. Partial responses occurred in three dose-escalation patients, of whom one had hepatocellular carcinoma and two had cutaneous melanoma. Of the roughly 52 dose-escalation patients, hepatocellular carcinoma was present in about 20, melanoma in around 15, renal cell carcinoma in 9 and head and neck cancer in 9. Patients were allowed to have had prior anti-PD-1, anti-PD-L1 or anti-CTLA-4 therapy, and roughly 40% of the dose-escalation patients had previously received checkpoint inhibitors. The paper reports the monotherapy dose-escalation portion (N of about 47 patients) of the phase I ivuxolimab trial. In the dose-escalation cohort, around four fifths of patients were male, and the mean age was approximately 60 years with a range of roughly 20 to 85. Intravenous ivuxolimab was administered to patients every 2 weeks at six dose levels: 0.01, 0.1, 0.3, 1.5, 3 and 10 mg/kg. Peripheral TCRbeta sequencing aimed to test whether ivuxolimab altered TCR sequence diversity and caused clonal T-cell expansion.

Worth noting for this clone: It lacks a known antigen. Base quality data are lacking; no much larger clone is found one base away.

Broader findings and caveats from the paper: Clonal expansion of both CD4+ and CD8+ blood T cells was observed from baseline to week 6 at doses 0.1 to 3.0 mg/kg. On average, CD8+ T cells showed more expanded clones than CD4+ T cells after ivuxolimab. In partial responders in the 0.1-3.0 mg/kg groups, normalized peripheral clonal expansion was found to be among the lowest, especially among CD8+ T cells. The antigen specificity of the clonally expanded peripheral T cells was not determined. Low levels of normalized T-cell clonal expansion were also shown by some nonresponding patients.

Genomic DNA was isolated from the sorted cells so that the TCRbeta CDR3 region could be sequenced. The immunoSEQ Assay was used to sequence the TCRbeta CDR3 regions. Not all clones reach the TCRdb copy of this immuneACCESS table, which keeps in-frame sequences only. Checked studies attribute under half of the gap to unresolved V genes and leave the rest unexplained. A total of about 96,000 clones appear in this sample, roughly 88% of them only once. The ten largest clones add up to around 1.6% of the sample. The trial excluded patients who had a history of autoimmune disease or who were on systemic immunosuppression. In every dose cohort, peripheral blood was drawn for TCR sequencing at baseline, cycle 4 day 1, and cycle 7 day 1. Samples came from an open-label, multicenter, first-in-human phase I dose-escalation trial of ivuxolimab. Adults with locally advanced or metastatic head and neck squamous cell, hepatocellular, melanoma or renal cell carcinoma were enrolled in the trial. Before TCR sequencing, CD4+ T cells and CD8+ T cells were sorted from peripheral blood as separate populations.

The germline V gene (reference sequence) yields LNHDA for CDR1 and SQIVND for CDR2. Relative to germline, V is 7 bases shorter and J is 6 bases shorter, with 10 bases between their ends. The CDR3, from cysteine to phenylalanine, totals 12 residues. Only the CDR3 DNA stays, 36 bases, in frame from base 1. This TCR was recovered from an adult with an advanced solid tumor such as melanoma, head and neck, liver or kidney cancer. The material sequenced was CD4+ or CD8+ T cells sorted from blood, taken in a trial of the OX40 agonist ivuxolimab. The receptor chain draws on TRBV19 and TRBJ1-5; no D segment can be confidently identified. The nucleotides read TGTGCCAGTACCGACGCGGGTCAGCCCCAGCATTTT. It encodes CASTDAGQPQHF.